This T cell receptor beta chain was obtained from a study of identical twins. Regarding the study as a whole: Weaker excess twin sharing was seen among beta out-of-frame sequences. Abundant cord blood beta clonotypes carried fewer insertions; memory repertoires showed none. Researchers caution that invariant MAIT and iNKT cells could partly confound zero-insertion analyses.

TCRdb reprocessed the 5' RACE reads with MiXCR, giving one entry per CDR3 protein. The sample lists about 720,000 distinct CDR3 sequences, 8.6% occurring once. Germline V lookup: CDR1 LGHNA, CDR2 YSLEER. The CDR3 totals 15 residues. V shed 1 base and J shed 7 bases, with 17 bases lying between them. Remarks on this clonotype: As yet, its antigen is unknown.

These records were also assigned to another study, of yellow fever vaccine responses in identical twins.

This clonotype was obtained from a woman aged 18-29 years in good health. The rearrangement links TRBV4-3 to TRBJ2-7, with unresolved D. The source material was PBMCs. Here the CDR3 reads CASSQGLGSSGEQYF. Written as DNA, the CDR3 is TGCGCCAGCAGCCAAGGTCTGGGGTCTTCCGGGGAGCAGTACTTC.